This T cell receptor beta chain was found in a study of cytomegalovirus exposure and HLA in healthy donors. Study-wide points: Sequencing depth across donors, presence/absence analyses assumed, was roughly uniform. Reportedly, TCR beta sequences accurately predicted HLA-A and HLA-B alleles in most subjects. Serostatus for CMV was the only available immune exposure information.

It was with 60 Vbeta and 13 Jbeta primers that the PCR ran. Here immunoSEQ multiplex PCR was the method, and the copy in TCRdb shows in-frame clones only, minus some. The table shows 120,000 to 150,000 clones, with around 78% occurring only once. Regarding this clone: Its target is unknown.

Sequenced input: PBMCs. This TCR was recovered from a man in his forties in good health and CMV-seropositive.

CDR3 loop: CAWSSGTSGKVETQYF. The DNA of the CDR3 is TGTGCCTGGAGTTCAGGGACTAGCGGGAAAGTCGAGACCCAGTACTTC. The chain combines TRBV30 with TRBJ2-5, with 13 positions matching TRBD2. Germline loops: CDR1 GTSNPN, CDR2 SVGIG (reference sequence). This CDR3 is built from 16 residues. Trimming removed 2 bases from V and 5 bases from J; junction bases left unmatched: 8.